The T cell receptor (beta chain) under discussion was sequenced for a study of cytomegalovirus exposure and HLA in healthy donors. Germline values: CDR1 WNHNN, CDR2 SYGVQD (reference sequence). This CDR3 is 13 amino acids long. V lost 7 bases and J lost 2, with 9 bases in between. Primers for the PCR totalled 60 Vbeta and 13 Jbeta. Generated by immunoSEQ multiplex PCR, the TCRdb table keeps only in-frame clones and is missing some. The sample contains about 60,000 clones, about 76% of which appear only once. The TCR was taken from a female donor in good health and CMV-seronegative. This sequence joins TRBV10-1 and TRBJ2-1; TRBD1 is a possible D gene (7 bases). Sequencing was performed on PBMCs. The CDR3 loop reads CASTRGAYNEQFF. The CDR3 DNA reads TGCGCCAGCACCAGGGGGGCCTACAATGAGCAGTTCTTC.